The 27 T cell receptor beta chains below all came from one sample that was sequenced in a study of T cells in Graves' hyperthyroidism and ophthalmopathy. RNA transcripts yielded amplified TCR beta CDR3 regions. First-round RT-PCR with HTBI primers amplified the TCR CDR3 region. A single record per CDR3 protein comes from TCRdb applying MiXCR to the multiplex PCR reads. There are about 520,000 distinct CDR3 sequences in the sample; roughly 20% occur only once, and around a quarter lies in the top ten. Sequencing was done on a sample of blood. Source of these receptors: a man younger than 35 with Graves' hyperthyroidism.

This clonotype was detected once. The rearrangement joins TRBV12-3 or TRBV12-4 to TRBJ2-2, with TRBD2 as a possible D gene (6 bases). CDR3 length: 14 residues. V was pared by 6 bases and J by 7 bases, with 15 bases between. The CDR3 nucleotides read TGTGCCAGCAGGCTTACGCGGCGGGGCGGGGAGCTGTTTTTT. It yields the protein CASRLTRRGGELFF.

V and J are TRBV19 and TRBJ2-7; 9 bases map to TRBD1. Germline V gene sequence: CDR1 LNHDA, CDR2 SQIVND (reference sequence). The CDR3 spans 14 residues. The trim removed 5 bases at V and 5 bases at J, leaving 7 bases unmatched. The CDR3 nucleotides read TGTGCCAGTAGTGCCCGACAGGGGGGGAACGAGCAGTACTTC. Its protein is CASSARQGGNEQYF.

The table lists this clonotype with many counts. The chain uses TRBV15 and TRBJ1-1; D gene uncertain. Germline assignment: CDR1 LNHNV and CDR2 YYDKDF (reference sequence). The CDR3 sequence is 15 residues long. V dropped 1 base and J dropped 0 bases, with 9 bases sitting between them. The CDR3 DNA is TGTGCCACCAGCAGAGGAAGGAGCATGAACACTGAAGCTTTCTTT. Protein sequence: CATSRGRSMNTEAFF.

The V call is TRBV12-3 or TRBV12-4, the J call TRBJ2-7; TRBD1 matches 9 bases. CDR3 length: 14 residues. Trimming removed 5 bases from V and 3 bases from J; junction bases left unmatched: 5. The DNA of the CDR3 is TGTGCCAGCAGTCCACAGGGGGCGTACTACGAGCAGTACTTC. This translates into CASSPQGAYYEQYF.

The chain has TRBV29-1 and TRBJ2-7; no firm D call. The ends were cut back, 2 bases at V and 1 base at J, with 3 bases in the middle. The CDR3 has 11 residues. In germline, CDR1 is SQVTM, CDR2 ANQGSEA. CDR3 region: CSVEYSYEQYF. Written as DNA, the CDR3 is TGCAGCGTTGAATATTCCTACGAGCAGTACTTC.

The J gene is TRBJ2-4, the V gene TRBV7-8; D is undetermined. V gave up 5 bases and J gave up 0 bases, with 14 bases separating them. The V gene's germline CDR1 is SGHVS and CDR2 FQNEAQ. This CDR3 comprises 16 residues. The CDR3 sequence is CASSHRPLLAKNIQYF. CDR3 DNA sequence: TGTGCCAGCAGCCATAGGCCTTTACTAGCCAAAAACATTCAGTACTTC.

The V and J genes are TRBV6-5 and TRBJ2-7; D ambiguous. This CDR3 contains 13 residues. Germline loops: CDR1 MNHEY, CDR2 SVGAGI. V was shortened by 0 bases and J by 3 bases, with 6 bases between the two germline ends. CDR3 amino acids: CASSYSPNYEQYF. The CDR3 coding sequence is TGTGCCAGCAGTTACTCCCCGAACTACGAGCAGTACTTC.

Only a few counts were recorded for this clonotype. V and J are TRBV28 and TRBJ1-5; the match to TRBD1 covers 7 bases. Trimming took 0 bases from V and 0 from J; bases not matched to a gene: 5. There are 17 residues in the CDR3. The germline V gene has CDR1 MDHEN and CDR2 SYDVKM. The CDR3 region has the DNA TGTGCCAGCAGTTTATGGGACAGGCTGTATAGCAATCAGCCCCAGCATTTT. It specifies CASSLWDRLYSNQPQHF.

This chain connects TRBV6-5 to TRBJ2-5; possibly TRBD1 or TRBD2 for D (6 bases each). Trimming pared 5 bases from V and 4 bases from J, leaving 17 bases between. CDR1 MNHEY and CDR2 SVGAGI come from the germline V gene. This CDR3 is built from 15 residues. Written as DNA, the CDR3 is TGTGCCAGCAGTAAGTCGACAGGAGGGGGAGAGACCCAGTACTTC. This gives the protein CASSKSTGGGETQYF.

This clonotype was observed a few times. With a much larger clone just one base away, this may be a read error. The CDR3 DNA is TGTGCCGGCAGCCCACTCGATGGGGGAGAAATCCACAAGCAGTACTTC. Translating gives CAGSPLDGGEIHKQYF. The chain links TRBV13 to TRBJ2-7; D tentatively reads TRBD1 or TRBD2 (5 bases each). The CDR3 covers 16 residues. Germline V gives CDR1 PRHDT, CDR2 FYEKMQ (reference sequence).

This clonotype appeared many times. The chain is built from TRBV24-1 and TRBJ1-5; possible D gene TRBD1, 5 bases. V lost 2 bases, J lost 0 bases, and 7 bases lay in between. The CDR3 totals 15 residues. Germline CDR1 and CDR2: KGHDR and SFDVKD. The CDR3 DNA is TGTGCCACCAGTGATTCGGGGGATAGCAATCAGCCCCAGCATTTT. Protein: CATSDSGDSNQPQHF.

About this clonotype itself: This may stem from a read error, because a much larger clone lies one nucleotide away. The rearrangement joins TRBV7-8 to TRBJ2-5; D possibly corresponds to TRBD2 (6 bases). The CDR3 has 14 amino acids. In germline, CDR1 is SGHVS, CDR2 FQNEAQ. CDR3 nucleotides: TGTGCCATCAGCTTAATCCGGGGGCAAGAGACCCAGTACTTC. Protein: CAISLIRGQETQYF.

This clonotype appeared many times. V gene TRBV6-5 combines with J gene TRBJ2-4; D might be TRBD1 or TRBD2, each matching 5 bases. The CDR3 runs to 13 residues. Trimming took 8 bases from V and 0 from J, leaving 8 bases between them. The germline gives CDR1 MNHEY, CDR2 SVGAGI. The CDR3 spells CASYGTAKNIQYF. The CDR3, as DNA: TGTGCCAGCTACGGGACAGCCAAAAACATTCAGTACTTC.

The table lists this clonotype with a few counts. An end of the junction differs from the germline gene, which may be a read error. J is TRBJ1-1 and V is TRBV11-2; D is unresolved. CDR1 is SGHAT and CDR2 is FQNNGV in the germline V gene. The CDR3 has 15 amino acids. The CDR3 bases are TGTGCCAGCAGCTTATGGCTAACAGCAAACACTGAAGCTTCCTTT. This gives the protein CASSLWLTANTEASF.

This clonotype was recorded only once. This rearrangement joins TRBV2 to TRBJ2-2; D not certain. The CDR3 contains 15 residues. The germline CDR1 and CDR2 sequences are SNHLY and FYNNEI. Trimming removed 1 base from V and 3 bases from J, with 9 bases in between. DNA of the CDR3: TGTGCCAGCAGTGAAGGTTACGGATACACCGGGGAGCTGTTTTTT. This codes for CASSEGYGYTGELFF.

In this sample, this clonotype turned up a few times. The rearrangement joins TRBV13 to TRBJ2-4, with 7 bases identical to TRBD2. CDR3 length: 15 amino acids. Germline CDR1 reads PRHDT; CDR2 reads FYEKMQ (reference sequence). After removal of 3 bases from V and 6 bases from J, the junction contained 8 bases not matched to a gene. The CDR3 region is CASSFGGLKGNIQYF. In DNA form, the CDR3 reads TGTGCCAGCAGCTTCGGGGGACTAAAGGGAAACATTCAGTACTTC.

This clonotype has a count of ten or more. J is TRBJ1-2 and V is TRBV13; no reliable D call. Trimming stripped 0 bases from V and 1 base from J, with 12 bases between. The CDR3 totals 16 residues. The germline CDR1 and CDR2 sequences are PRHDT and FYEKMQ (reference sequence). CDR3 loop: CASSLGPGRDNYGYTF. For the CDR3, the DNA is TGTGCCAGCAGCTTAGGCCCTGGACGGGATAACTATGGCTACACCTTC.

The J gene is TRBJ2-7, the V gene TRBV12-3 or TRBV12-4; D might be TRBD1 (6 bases). V was shortened by 5 bases and J by 2 bases, with 13 bases between the two germline ends. The CDR3 consists of 14 residues. The CDR3 sequence: CASSEGTPAYEQYF. The CDR3 DNA sequence: TGTGCCAGCAGTGAAGGGACACCAGCCTACGAGCAGTACTTC.

This clonotype was seen many times. CDR3 in amino acids: CSATRGQGRSLGGPQHF. The CDR3 DNA reads as TGCAGTGCCACCCGTGGACAGGGGAGGTCCCTGGGAGGGCCCCAGCATTTT. The J gene is TRBJ1-5, the V gene TRBV20-1; 9 positions match TRBD1. Trimming cost V 6 bases and J 9 bases; bases outside gene matches: 21. The germline gives CDR1 DFQATT, CDR2 SNEGSKA (reference sequence). The CDR3 consists of 17 residues.

V gene TRBV6-9 combines with J gene TRBJ1-2; 10 bases match TRBD1. Germline lookup yields CDR1 MNHGY and CDR2 SVAAGI. Trimming at V came to 6 bases and at J to 0 bases, leaving 7 bases not matched to a gene. The CDR3 spans 16 residues. The CDR3 sequence: CASSQGQGKANYGYTF. CDR3 sequence (DNA): TGTGCCAGCAGCCAGGGACAGGGGAAAGCTAACTATGGCTACACCTTC.

The V and J genes are TRBV3-1 and TRBJ2-2, with TRBD1 matching 7 bases. Germline V gene data show CDR1 as LGHDT and CDR2 as YNNKEL (reference sequence). The V segment lost 3 bases and the J segment 6 bases; nucleotides outside the gene matches: 4. This CDR3 contains 14 residues. In DNA form, the CDR3 reads TGTGCCAGCAGCCAGTGGGACAGAGCCGGGGAGCTGTTTTTT. Translated: CASSQWDRAGELFF.

This clonotype has a count of ten or more. V and J are TRBV12-3 or TRBV12-4 and TRBJ1-6; 9 nucleotides line up with TRBD1. Trimming took 6 bases from V and 9 from J; bases not matched to a gene: 9. The CDR3 is made up of 15 amino acids. The CDR3 DNA follows: TGTGCCAGCAGCCGGGACAGGGTAGCTGTTTCACCCCTCCACTTT. Its translation: CASSRDRVAVSPLHF.

This clonotype was seen a handful of times. This sequence joins TRBV4-1 and TRBJ1-1; D not resolved. This CDR3 contains 14 residues. Trimming shortened V by 6 bases and J by 0 bases, and 11 bases separated the two germline ends. Looked up from germline, CDR1 is MGHRA and CDR2 is YSYEKL. CDR3 in amino acids: CASSSSHLNTEAFF. The CDR3 coding sequence is TGCGCCAGCAGTTCCAGCCATCTGAACACTGAAGCTTTCTTT.

The chain couples TRBV24-1 to TRBJ2-7, with 9 nucleotides matching TRBD1. V was clipped by 3 bases and J by 2 bases; unmatched bases: 4. CDR3 length: 15 amino acids. The V gene's germline CDR1 is KGHDR and CDR2 SFDVKD. The CDR3 DNA follows: TGTGCCACCAGTGATAAGGGACAGGGACCCTACGAGCAGTACTTC. The encoded protein is CATSDKGQGPYEQYF.

This clonotype showed up many times. This chain joins TRBV11-2 and TRBJ1-3; no clear D. This CDR3 comprises 17 residues. Trimming stripped 8 bases from V and 4 bases from J, with 24 bases between. Germline lookup yields CDR1 SGHAT and CDR2 FQNNGV. CDR3 residues: CASAFILGPFWGNTIYF. In nucleotides, the CDR3 is TGTGCCAGCGCTTTCATCTTAGGACCTTTTTGGGGAAACACCATATATTTT.

This clonotype appeared a single time. The chain uses TRBV6-1 and TRBJ1-1, with a possible D match to TRBD1 (5 bases). V dropped 7 bases and J dropped 1 base, with 19 bases sitting between them. The CDR3 totals 16 residues. Germline lookup yields CDR1 MNHNS and CDR2 SASEGT. Here the CDR3 reads CASNYRDARQNTEAFF. DNA of the CDR3: TGTGCCAGCAACTACCGGGACGCACGCCAGAACACTGAAGCTTTCTTT.

This clonotype was counted at least ten times. This rearrangement joins TRBV28 to TRBJ2-7; 9 nucleotides line up with TRBD1. Germline lookup yields CDR1 MDHEN and CDR2 SYDVKM. V was pared by 5 bases and J by 4 bases, with 15 bases of the junction left unmatched. The CDR3 has 17 residues. The CDR3 sequence: CASSAPLEGTGPYEQYF. The CDR3 nucleotides are TGTGCCAGCAGTGCCCCCCTCGAGGGGACAGGGCCTTACGAGCAGTACTTC.